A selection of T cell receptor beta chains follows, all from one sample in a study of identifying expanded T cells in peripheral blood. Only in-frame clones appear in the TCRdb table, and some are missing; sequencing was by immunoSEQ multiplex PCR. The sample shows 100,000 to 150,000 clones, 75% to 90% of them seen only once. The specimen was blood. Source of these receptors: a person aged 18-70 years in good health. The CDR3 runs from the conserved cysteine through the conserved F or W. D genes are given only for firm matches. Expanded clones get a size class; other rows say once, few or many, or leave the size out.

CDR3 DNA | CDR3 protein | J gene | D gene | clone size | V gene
TGTGCCAGCAGCGTTAACAGGGTTCAGCCCCAGCATTTT | CASSVNRVQPQHF | TRBJ1-5 | . | few | TRBV2
TGTGCCAGTAGTAATGAAGTCTACGAGCAGTACTTC | CASSNEVYEQYF | TRBJ2-7 | . | . | TRBV19
TGCGCCAGCAGCTACCTCAGTAACGGCTACACCTTC | CASSYLSNGYTF | TRBJ1-2 | . | . | TRBV5-1
TGTGCCAGCACCGGTACCGGGGAGCTGTTTTTT | CASTGTGELFF | TRBJ2-2 | . | . | TRBV6-5
TGCGCCAGCAGCCAAGATGACAGATACACAGATACGCAGTATTTT | CASSQDDRYTDTQYF | TRBJ2-3 | . | once | TRBV4-3
TGTGCCAGCAGCGTAGGAGGAGGTTTTTCCTACGAGCAGTACTTC | CASSVGGGFSYEQYF | TRBJ2-7 | . | . | TRBV9
TGCGCCAGCAGCTTGGGGCTAGCGGGAGGGCCCACAGATACGCAGTATTTT | CASSLGLAGGPTDTQYF | TRBJ2-3 | TRBD2 | . | TRBV5-1
TGTGCCAGCAGCGAGAGGAGCTCCTATAATTCACCCCTCCACTTT | CASSERSSYNSPLHF | TRBJ1-6 | . | . | TRBV11-1
TGCGCCAGCAGCCCCGGGGGGAGCGGGAGGGCCTTAAATACGCAGTATTTT | CASSPGGSGRALNTQYF | TRBJ2-3 | TRBD2 | . | TRBV10-1
TGTGCCAGCAGCCCCGACCGGAGCAATCAGCCCCAGCATTTT | CASSPDRSNQPQHF | TRBJ1-5 | . | . | TRBV2
TGTGCCAGCAGCGCGGGACAGGCCGACGAGCAGTACTTC | CASSAGQADEQYF | TRBJ2-7 | TRBD1 | few | TRBV9
TGTGCCAGCAGCACCGGGACTAGCGGGGGCTTGGGGGAGCAGTACTTC | CASSTGTSGGLGEQYF | TRBJ2-7 | TRBD2 | . | TRBV2
TGTGCCAGCAGTGCAGGGACTAGCCTCCGGTACGAGCAGTACTTC | CASSAGTSLRYEQYF | TRBJ2-7 | TRBD2 | . | TRBV6-1
TGTGCCAGCAAAGCGGGTCCCTTCTACGAGCAGTACTTC | CASKAGPFYEQYF | TRBJ2-7 | . | . | TRBV18
TGTGCCAGCAGCTTAGGCCCGCACTCTGGAAACACCATATATTTT | CASSLGPHSGNTIYF | TRBJ1-3 | . | . | TRBV11-3
TGCAGCGTTGAAGGACTAGGCTCCTACGAGCAGTACTTC | CSVEGLGSYEQYF | TRBJ2-7 | . | . | TRBV29-1
TGTGCCAGCAGCCTTGCCTCCTACGAGCAGTACTTC | CASSLASYEQYF | TRBJ2-7 | . | . | TRBV13
TGTGCCAGTAGTAAAGGACAGGGATACGAGCAGTACTTC | CASSKGQGYEQYF | TRBJ2-7 | TRBD1 | . | TRBV19
TGCGCCAGCAGCGCTGAGGGCAATGAAAAACTGTTTTTT | CASSAEGNEKLFF | TRBJ1-4 | . | . | TRBV5-1
TGTGCCAGCAGGTTAGCGGGAGGGCCACTCGAGCAGTACTTC | CASRLAGGPLEQYF | TRBJ2-7 | TRBD2 | . | TRBV2
TGTGCCAGCAGCGGAGCGGTCTCCGTGAGAGATACGCAGTATTTT | CASSGAVSVRDTQYF | TRBJ2-3 | . | . | TRBV9
TGTGCCTGGAGTGGAACCCGCCCCACTGAAAAACTGTTTTTT | CAWSGTRPTEKLFF | TRBJ1-4 | . | . | TRBV30
TGTGCCAGCAGCTTTGTCTCGACTTTCTACAACACAGATACGCAGTATTTT | CASSFVSTFYNTDTQYF | TRBJ2-3 | . | . | TRBV5-6
TGTGCCAGCAGCTTAAGGGACCCTAGGCGGCCCGGGGAGCTGTTTTTT | CASSLRDPRRPGELFF | TRBJ2-2 | . | . | TRBV7-9
TGTGCCAGCAGCTTACGCCAAGACAAGAGCACTGAAGCTTTCTTT | CASSLRQDKSTEAFF | TRBJ1-1 | . | . | TRBV7-3
TGTGCCAGCAGTGAGATGAGCGGGATTGATGAGCAGTTCTTC | CASSEMSGIDEQFF | TRBJ2-1 | TRBD2 | . | TRBV6-1
TGTGCCAGCAGTACCCCGACCCTTGGGCAGTACTTC | CASSTPTLGQYF | TRBJ2-7 | . | . | TRBV28
TGTGCCACTAAGTCTCGCTCCGGGACAGGGGGCAAAGTTAACACTGAAGCTTTCTTT | CATKSRSGTGGKVNTEAFF | TRBJ1-1 | TRBD1 | . | TRBV19
TGTGCCAGCAGCTCGACGGCCGCGCCTGGCTACACCTTC | CASSSTAAPGYTF | TRBJ1-2 | . | . | TRBV7-2
TGTGCCACCAGCAGAGATATATCTAGCGGGAGCGGGACCCAGTACTTC | CATSRDISSGSGTQYF | TRBJ2-5 | TRBD2 | . | TRBV15
TGTGCCAGCAAGTCCGGACAGACGTTCTATGGCTACACCTTC | CASKSGQTFYGYTF | TRBJ1-2 | . | . | TRBV6-1
TGCAGCGTGGTCCGGGCGTGGGGCTATGGCTACACCTTC | CSVVRAWGYGYTF | TRBJ1-2 | . | . | TRBV29-1
TGTGCCAGCAGCTTAGCCGGAGCGGGGGTTGATGAGCAGTTCTTC | CASSLAGAGVDEQFF | TRBJ2-1 | TRBD2 | . | TRBV7-2
TGTGCCAGCAGCGTATACGTTGACACTGAAGCTTTCTTT | CASSVYVDTEAFF | TRBJ1-1 | . | . | TRBV9